These T cell receptor beta chains were read from a single sample in a study of T-cell reconstitution after alpha-beta-depleted transplantation in children. TCRdb re-derived calls from the PCR reads in MiXCR, one entry per CDR3 protein. This sample has approximately 640,000 distinct CDR3 sequences; approximately 15% occur once, and the top ten carry 1.1%. The sample was PBMCs from the stem cell graft donor, taken from the stem cell graft. The source is a human donor who donated a stem cell graft to a child with acute myeloid leukemia. The CDR3 runs from the conserved cysteine through the conserved F or W.

>TRBV29-1|TRBJ2-1|13
CSASPIAYNEQFF
>TRBV5-1|TRBJ2-5|15
CASSSLQGTGAAQYF
>TRBV19|TRBJ1-1|12
CASSDEGSEAFF
>TRBV29-1|TRBJ1-1|15
CSVVRTGGGNTEAFF
>TRBV9|TRBJ2-7|14
CASSALAGGHEQYF
>TRBV12-3/TRBV12-4|TRBJ1-1|15
CASSAPASATREAFF
>TRBV7-2|TRBJ2-1|14
CASVLAGAYNEQFF
>TRBV9|TRBJ2-5|16
CASSVSVQARQETQYF
>TRBV12-3/TRBV12-4|TRBJ2-5|14
CASRRTPGRETQYF
>TRBV15|TRBJ2-1|14
CATSRDRGGGEQFF